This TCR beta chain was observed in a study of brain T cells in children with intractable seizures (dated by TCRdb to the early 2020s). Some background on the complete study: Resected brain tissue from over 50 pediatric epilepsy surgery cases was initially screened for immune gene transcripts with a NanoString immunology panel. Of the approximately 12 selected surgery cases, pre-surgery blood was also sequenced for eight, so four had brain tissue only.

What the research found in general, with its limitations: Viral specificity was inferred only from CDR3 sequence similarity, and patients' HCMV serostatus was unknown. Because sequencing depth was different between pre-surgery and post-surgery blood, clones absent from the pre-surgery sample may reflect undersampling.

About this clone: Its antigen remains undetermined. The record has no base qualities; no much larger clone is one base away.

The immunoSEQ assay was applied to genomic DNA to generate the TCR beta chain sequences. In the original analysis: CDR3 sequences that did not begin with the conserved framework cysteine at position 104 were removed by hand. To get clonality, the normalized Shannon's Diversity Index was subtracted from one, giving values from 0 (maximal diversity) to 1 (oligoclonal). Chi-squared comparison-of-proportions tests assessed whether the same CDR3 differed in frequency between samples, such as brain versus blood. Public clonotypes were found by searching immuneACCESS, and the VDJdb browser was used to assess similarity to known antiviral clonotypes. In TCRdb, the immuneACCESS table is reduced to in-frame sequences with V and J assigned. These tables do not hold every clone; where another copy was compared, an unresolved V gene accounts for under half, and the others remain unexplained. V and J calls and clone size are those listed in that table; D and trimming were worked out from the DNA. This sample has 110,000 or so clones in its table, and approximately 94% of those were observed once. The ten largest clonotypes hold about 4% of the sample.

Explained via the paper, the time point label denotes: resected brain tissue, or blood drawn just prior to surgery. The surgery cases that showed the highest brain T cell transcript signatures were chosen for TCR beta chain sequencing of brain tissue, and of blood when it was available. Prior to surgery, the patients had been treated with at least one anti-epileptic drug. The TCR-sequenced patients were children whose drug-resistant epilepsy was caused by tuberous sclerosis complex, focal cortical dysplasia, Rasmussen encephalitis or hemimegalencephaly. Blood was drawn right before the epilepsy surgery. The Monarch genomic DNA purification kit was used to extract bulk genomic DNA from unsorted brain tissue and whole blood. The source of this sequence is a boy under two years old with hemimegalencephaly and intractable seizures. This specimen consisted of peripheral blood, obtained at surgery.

The CDR3 protein: CASSQGSSGSSYNEQFF. The DNA reads as follows: TGTGCCAGCAGCCAAGGGAGTAGCGGGAGCTCCTACAATGAGCAGTTCTTC. The sequence links TRBV4-2 to TRBJ2-1; 9 of the junction bases match TRBD2. The CDR3 goes from the cysteine to the phenylalanine over 17 residues. The retained sequence is limited to the CDR3, 51 bases, with the frame set at the first base. The germline V gene supplies CDR1 LGHNA and CDR2 YNFKEQ. V loses 1 base at its end and J loses 0 bases; junction bases beyond the gene matches: 4.